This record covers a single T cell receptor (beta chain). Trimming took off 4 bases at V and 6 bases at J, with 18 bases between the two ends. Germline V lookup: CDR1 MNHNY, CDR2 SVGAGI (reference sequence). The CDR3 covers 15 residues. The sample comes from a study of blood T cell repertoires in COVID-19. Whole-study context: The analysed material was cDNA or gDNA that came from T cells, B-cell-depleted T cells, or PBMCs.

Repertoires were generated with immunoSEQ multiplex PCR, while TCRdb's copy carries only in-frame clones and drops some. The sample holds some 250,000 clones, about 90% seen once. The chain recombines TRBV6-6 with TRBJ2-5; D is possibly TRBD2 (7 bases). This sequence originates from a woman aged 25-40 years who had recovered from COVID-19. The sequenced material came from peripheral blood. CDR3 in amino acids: CASSSLGGGGKTQYF. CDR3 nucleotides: TGTGCCAGCAGTTCCTTGGGGGGGGGCGGGAAGACCCAGTACTTC.